These 28 T cell receptor beta chains were sequenced from one sample in a study of technical replicates of blood from several donors. TCRdb's copy holds only in-frame clones and misses some; the assay was immunoSEQ multiplex PCR. The table has 65,000 to 80,000 clones, 85% to 95% seen once. The specimen sequenced was T cells isolated from PBMCs. These receptor sequences come from a human donor in good health.

Regarding this clone: At the DNA level, this CDR3 is encoded by other sequences in the same sample as well. CDR3 in amino acids: CASSLSLNQPQHF. The CDR3 region has the DNA TGTGCCAGCAGCCTTTCCCTCAATCAGCCCCAGCATTTT. V gene TRBV27 combines with J gene TRBJ1-5; the D is unclear. CDR1 MNHEY and CDR2 SMNVEV come from the germline V gene (reference sequence). Trimming pared 6 bases from V and 3 bases from J, leaving 9 bases between. The length of the CDR3 is 13 residues.

The V gene is TRBV6-5, the J gene TRBJ2-1; 8 bases are a match to TRBD2. In germline, CDR1 is MNHEY, CDR2 SVGAGI. V lost 11 bases to trimming and J lost 12 bases; unmatched junction nucleotides: 9. The CDR3 is 11 residues long. CDR3 coding DNA: TGTGCCTTAGAGAGCGGGAGCGCGCAGTTCTTC. Protein product: CALESGSAQFF.

J is TRBJ2-3 and V is TRBV7-6; TRBD2 matches at 9 bases. This CDR3 contains 16 residues. Trimming took 3 bases from V and 4 from J; bases not matched to a gene: 8. Germline lookup yields CDR1 SGHVS and CDR2 FNYEAQ. CDR3 residues: CASSFNAGGPSDTQYF. CDR3 nucleotides: TGTGCCAGCAGCTTCAACGCGGGAGGGCCCTCAGATACGCAGTATTTT. Variable domain in full (rest from reference TRBV7-6 and TRBJ2-3): GAGVSQSPRYKVTKRGQDVALRCDPISGHVSLYWYRQALGQGPEFLTYFNYEAQQDKSGLPNDRFSAERPEGSISTLTIQRTEQRDSAMYRCASSFNAGGPSDTQYFGPGTRLTVL.

The chain employs TRBV28 and TRBJ1-2; possibly TRBD1 for D (5 bases). This CDR3 has 14 amino acids. V lost 5 bases to trimming and J lost 4 bases, with 14 bases between them. Germline CDR1 MDHEN, CDR2 SYDVKM. The CDR3 spells CASSLGDSSYGYTF. The DNA for the CDR3 is TGTGCCAGCAGTCTAGGCGACAGCAGCTATGGCTACACCTTC.

The gene calls are TRBV5-6 and TRBJ2-5; 7 positions match TRBD1. Unmatched junction bases numbered 5, after V lost 4 bases and J lost 5 bases. The CDR3 covers 13 residues. Germline values: CDR1 SGHDT, CDR2 YYEEEE. CDR3: CASSRQGRETQYF. CDR3 nucleotide sequence: TGTGCCAGCAGCCGACAGGGTAGGGAGACCCAGTACTTC.

This chain links TRBV9 with TRBJ2-1; D ambiguous. V was pared by 3 bases and J by 9 bases, with 22 bases between. In germline, CDR1 is SGDLS, CDR2 YYNGEE. The CDR3 totals 16 residues. For the CDR3, the DNA is TGTGCCAGCAGCGGCCACGGAGTTAGCTCTTATGGTGAGCAGTTCTTC. Encoded protein: CASSGHGVSSYGEQFF.

The chain employs TRBV4-1 and TRBJ1-2, with a weak D call TRBD1 (5 bases). The CDR3 extends over 12 amino acids. V was cut by 7 bases and J by 0 bases, with 6 bases left in between. Germline assignment: CDR1 MGHRA and CDR2 YSYEKL. The CDR3 sequence: CASKGSNYGYTF. CDR3 DNA sequence: TGCGCCAGCAAGGGGTCTAACTATGGCTACACCTTC.

The table lists this clone with a count of one. This chain uses TRBV7-2 with TRBJ1-1; 7 bases align to TRBD1. This CDR3 contains 14 residues. Germline V gene sequence: CDR1 SGHTA, CDR2 FQGNSA. The ends lost 3 bases at V and 4 bases at J; junction bases unmatched: 5. The CDR3 region is CASSLTGPITEAFF. The CDR3 DNA reads as TGTGCCAGCAGCTTGACAGGGCCCATCACTGAAGCTTTCTTT.

The CDR3 reads CASSSGEGVHEQYF. The CDR3 region has the DNA TGTGCCAGCTCATCCGGGGAGGGAGTCCACGAGCAGTACTTC. The rearrangement joins TRBV18 to TRBJ2-7; 7 positions agree with TRBD2. The CDR3 totals 14 residues. Germline V CDR1 and CDR2: KGHSH, LQKENI. V was clipped by 5 bases and J by 5 bases; unmatched bases: 9.

In nucleotides, the CDR3 is TGTGCCAGCAGCCCGCGTAGCATGAACACTGAAGCTTTCTTT. Translated: CASSPRSMNTEAFF. The V call is TRBV11-3, the J call TRBJ1-1; D unclear. This CDR3 is built from 14 residues. Trimming pared 5 bases from V and 0 bases from J, leaving 10 bases between. Germline loops: CDR1 SGHNT, CDR2 YENEEA.

The rearrangement joins TRBV25-1 to TRBJ2-7, with 9 bases fitting TRBD1. The CDR3 spans 16 residues. Germline V CDR1 and CDR2: MGHDK, SYGVNS. V was pared by 4 bases and J by 4 bases, with 11 bases of the junction left unmatched. CDR3 DNA: TGTGCCAGCAGTGGAGGGACAGGGTGGCGGAGATACGAGCAGTACTTC. Protein: CASSGGTGWRRYEQYF.

The chain recombines TRBV5-4 with TRBJ2-1; TRBD1 is a possible D gene (6 bases). V gave up 4 bases and J gave up 0 bases, with 20 bases separating them. The CDR3 length is 18 residues. Per the germline V gene, CDR1 is SGHNT and CDR2 is YYREEE (reference sequence). CDR3 in DNA: TGTGCCAGCAGCCGACAGGTGTTTATTACTAGCTCCTACAATGAGCAGTTCTTC. Translation gives CASSRQVFITSSYNEQFF.

This chain connects TRBV5-6 to TRBJ2-5, with D possibly matching TRBD2 (7 bases). The CDR3 consists of 18 residues. The germline V and J ends were trimmed by 0 bases and 5 bases, with 23 bases remaining between them. CDR1 and CDR2 from the germline V gene are SGHDT and YYEEEE. CDR3 residues: CASSLGGGGTVFRETQYF. CDR3 DNA sequence: TGTGCCAGCAGCTTGGGGGGGGGCGGAACGGTATTCCGGGAGACCCAGTACTTC.

V is TRBV5-6 and J is TRBJ2-5; the match to TRBD2 covers 15 bases. The length of the CDR3 is 15 residues. Germline trimming cut 8 bases from V and 1 base from J; bases unmatched to any gene: 3. Germline V gene sequence: CDR1 SGHDT, CDR2 YYEEEE. DNA of the CDR3: TGTGCCAGTGGGGGACTAGCGGGAGGCCAAGAGACCCAGTACTTC. This encodes CASGGLAGGQETQYF.

The chain links TRBV12-1 to TRBJ1-1. TRBV12-1 is listed as a pseudogene. This CDR3 comprises 16 residues. The CDR3 nucleotides are TGTGCCAGCAGCTTTGCTCCCGGGGGGGGCCCTCGTGAAGCTTTCTTT. Amino acids: CASSFAPGGGPREAFF.

The chain joins TRBV6-1 to TRBJ1-4; D gene unclear. Trimming pared 1 base from V and 13 bases from J, leaving 7 bases between. The CDR3 runs to 11 residues. CDR1 and CDR2 from the germline V gene are MNHNS and SASEGT. The chain's CDR3 is CASSEGLLLFF. CDR3 in DNA: TGTGCCAGCAGTGAAGGGCTGCTACTGTTTTTT.

This chain connects TRBV2 to TRBJ2-7, with 11 positions matching TRBD2. CDR1 SNHLY and CDR2 FYNNEI come from the germline V gene. CDR3 size: 14 residues. With 7 bases clipped from V and 0 bases from J, the junction kept 2 bases outside the gene matches. CDR3 sequence (DNA): TGTGCCAGCAATAGCGGGAGGGGCTCCTACGAGCAGTACTTC. Residues: CASNSGRGSYEQYF.

The V and J genes are TRBV10-1 and TRBJ1-1, with D possibly TRBD1 on 6 matching bases. Germline V gene lookup returns CDR1 WNHNN and CDR2 SYGVQD (reference sequence). The ends were cut back, 5 bases at V and 4 bases at J, with 11 bases in the middle. The CDR3 spans 13 residues. In DNA form, the CDR3 reads TGCGCCAGCAGTTTTACAGGGACCACTGAAGCTTTCTTT. As protein: CASSFTGTTEAFF.

The chain combines TRBV5-1 with TRBJ2-3; D is ambiguous. The germline CDR1 and CDR2 sequences are SGHRS and YFSETQ. V was trimmed by 6 bases and J by 0 bases, leaving 11 bases between them. The CDR3 spans 14 residues. CDR3 DNA: TGCGCCAGCACGGTCGGAGCGAGCACAGATACGCAGTATTTT. Protein: CASTVGASTDTQYF. The whole variable domain, filled in from reference TRBV5-1 and TRBJ2-3, reads KAGVTQTPRYLIKTRGQQVTLSCSPISGHRSVSWYQQTPGQGLQFLFEYFSETQRNKGNFPGRFSGRQFSNSRSEMNVSTLELGDSALYLCASTVGASTDTQYFGPGTRLTVL.

The chain carries TRBV5-1 and TRBJ2-1, with D uncertain. The V and J ends lost 7 bases and 4 bases respectively, with 9 bases between them. The germline gives CDR1 SGHRS, CDR2 YFSETQ. The CDR3 is made up of 12 amino acids. CDR3 bases: TGCGCCAGCTCGCCGAGTTACAATGAGCAGTTCTTC. It encodes CASSPSYNEQFF.

V usage is TRBV9 and J usage is TRBJ2-7; TRBD2 is a possible D gene (5 bases). V was shortened by 0 bases and J by 7 bases, with 14 bases between the two germline ends. Germline V CDR1 and CDR2: SGDLS, YYNGEE. This CDR3 has 14 residues. The CDR3 loop reads CASSVGNGPGEQYF. CDR3 DNA sequence: TGTGCCAGCAGCGTAGGAAACGGGCCGGGGGAGCAGTACTTC.

The V gene is TRBV2, the J gene TRBJ1-4; D possibly corresponds to TRBD1 (5 bases). CDR1 is SNHLY and CDR2 is FYNNEI in the germline V gene. Trimming took off 6 bases at V and 0 bases at J, with 5 bases between the two ends. This CDR3 contains 13 residues. CDR3: CASRDTTNEKLFF. For the CDR3, the DNA is TGTGCCAGCAGGGACACAACTAATGAAAAACTGTTTTTT.

The chain is built from TRBV6-5 and TRBJ1-1; D is perhaps TRBD1 (6 bases). The germline V gene encodes CDR1 MNHEY and CDR2 SVGAGI. V was pared by 2 bases and J by 6 bases, with 16 bases between. The length of the CDR3 is 15 residues. Here the CDR3 reads CASSYRAGEGAEAFF. CDR3 coding DNA: TGTGCCAGCAGTTACAGGGCAGGGGAGGGAGCTGAAGCTTTCTTT.

CDR3 in DNA: TGTGCCAGCAGTGAGGAGGGCCCCCCCTACGAGCAGTACTTC. Protein: CASSEEGPPYEQYF. V usage is TRBV6-5 and J usage is TRBJ2-7; D is possibly TRBD2 (6 bases). Germline CDR1 and CDR2: MNHEY and SVGAGI. The V gene lost 5 bases and the J gene lost 2 bases, with 13 bases spanning the gap. The CDR3 is 14 residues long.

The chain couples TRBV27 to TRBJ2-1; D might be TRBD2 (6 bases). The CDR3 spans 13 residues. CDR1 and CDR2 (germline): MNHEY, SMNVEV (reference sequence). The V gene lost 0 bases and the J gene lost 6 bases, with 6 bases spanning the gap. The CDR3 nucleotides read TGTGCCAGCAGTTTATCGGGAGGCAATGAGCAGTTCTTC. It encodes CASSLSGGNEQFF.

V usage is TRBV2 and J usage is TRBJ2-2; the D gene is possibly TRBD1 (5 bases). V was trimmed by 6 bases and J by 3 bases, leaving 8 bases between them. The germline CDR1 and CDR2 sequences are SNHLY and FYNNEI. The length of the CDR3 is 13 residues. As DNA, the CDR3 is TGTGCCAGCAGGGTACAGGACACCGGGGAGCTGTTTTTT. As protein: CASRVQDTGELFF.

The CDR3 here is CASSLSWQGGHEQYF. The DNA of the CDR3 is TGTGCCAGCAGTTTATCTTGGCAGGGAGGACACGAGCAGTACTTC. This chain joins TRBV28 and TRBJ2-7, with a possible D match to TRBD2 (6 bases). Per germline, CDR1 MDHEN and CDR2 SYDVKM. V was cut by 1 base and J by 5 bases, with 15 bases left in between. The CDR3 length is 15 residues. Based on the CDR3 plus reference TRBV28 and TRBJ2-7, the full variable domain is DVKVTQSSRYLVKRTGEKVFLECVQDMDHENMFWYRQDPGLGLRLIYFSYDVKMKEKGDIPEGYSVSREKKERFSLILESASTNQTSMYLCASSLSWQGGHEQYFGPGTRLTVT.

This chain links TRBV19 with TRBJ2-1; TRBD2 matches at 11 bases. Trimming at V came to 7 bases and at J to 3 bases, leaving 5 bases not matched to a gene. The CDR3 has 15 amino acids. CDR1 is LNHDA and CDR2 is SQIVND in the germline V gene (reference sequence). The CDR3 DNA is TGTGCCAGTATCCGAACTAGCGGGAGCTACAATGAGCAGTTCTTC. It yields the protein CASIRTSGSYNEQFF.